This is a list of T cell receptor beta chains from one sample in a study of T cell responses to AZD1222 COVID-19 vaccine. TCRdb's copy holds only in-frame clones and misses some; the assay was immunoSEQ multiplex PCR. The data hold 100,000 to 150,000 clones, with 87% observed a single time. This material consisted of peripheral blood, taken on day 0 of AZD1222 vaccination. These receptors all stem from an adult in good health. The CDR3 runs from the conserved cysteine through the conserved F or W. The order of the fields is D gene, V gene, clone size, J gene, CDR3 DNA, CDR3 protein. A D gene is named only where the DNA matches it firmly. Clone size, where shown, is once, few, many, or a class for clones that have expanded.

TRBD2	TRBV28	-	TRBJ2-7	TGTGCCAGCAGTTTATACAGCGGGGGCTCCTACGAGCAGTACTTC	CASSLYSGGSYEQYF
-	TRBV9	-	TRBJ1-4	TGTGCCAGCAGCGTAGGTGGGCCAACTAATGAAAAACTGTTTTTT	CASSVGGPTNEKLFF
TRBD1	TRBV7-2	-	TRBJ1-6	TGTGCCAGCAGCTTAGTCCGACAGGGACGGAATTCACCCCTCCACTTT	CASSLVRQGRNSPLHF
-	TRBV12-3/TRBV12-4	-	TRBJ2-1	TGTGCCAGCAGTAGGAGAAACAATGAGCAGTTCTTC	CASSRRNNEQFF
TRBD1	TRBV18	once	TRBJ2-5	TGTGCCAGCTCACCAAGGGACAGACAAGAGACCCAGTACTTC	CASSPRDRQETQYF
TRBD1	TRBV7-3	-	TRBJ2-7	TGTGCCAGCAGCTTCGGGACAGGGGCCTACGAGCAGTACTTC	CASSFGTGAYEQYF
-	TRBV6-4	-	TRBJ1-6	TGTGCCAGCAGCCCCCGGTCGGGGGGGGATTCACCCCTCCACTTT	CASSPRSGGDSPLHF
-	TRBV5-1	-	TRBJ2-1	TGCGCCAGCAGCTTGGGACTCCCCCAGGCCAATGAGCAGTTCTTC	CASSLGLPQANEQFF
TRBD2	TRBV3-1/TRBV3-2	-	TRBJ2-1	TGTGCCAGCAGCCAAGTGAGAGCGGGGGGAAGTTACAATGAGCAGTTCTTC	CASSQVRAGGSYNEQFF
-	TRBV12-3/TRBV12-4	-	TRBJ1-1	TGTGCCAGCAGGTTAGGAGAAGCTGAAGCTTTCTTT	CASRLGEAEAFF
TRBD1	TRBV7-2	-	TRBJ2-7	TGTGCCAGCAGCCGCCTAACAGGGGTATCCTACGAGCAGTACTTC	CASSRLTGVSYEQYF
TRBD1	TRBV28	-	TRBJ1-2	TGTGCCAGCAGTTTTCTTCGGACAGGGGTGGTTGGCTACACCTTC	CASSFLRTGVVGYTF
-	TRBV18	-	TRBJ1-4	TGTGCCAGCTCACCCACAGGAGCCAGAAATGAAAAACTGTTTTTT	CASSPTGARNEKLFF
TRBD1	TRBV19	-	TRBJ2-7	TGTGCCAGTAGCCTTGGACAGGGGGTAGCCTACGAGCAGTACTTC	CASSLGQGVAYEQYF
TRBD2	TRBV7-6	-	TRBJ2-2	TGTGCCAGCAGCCGGACTAGCGGGGGGGCCGGGGAGCTGTTTTTT	CASSRTSGGAGELFF
-	TRBV6-5	-	TRBJ1-4	TGTGCCAGCAGTTACCCCGACAGAGGAGGTGAAAAACTGTTTTTT	CASSYPDRGGEKLFF
TRBD1	TRBV6-5	once	TRBJ1-2	TGTGCCAGCACTAACCCCGGGACAGGCCTCTATGGCTACACCTTC	CASTNPGTGLYGYTF
-	TRBV24-1	-	TRBJ2-4	TGTGCCACCAGTGGGGTGGGCAAAAACATTCAGTACTTC	CATSGVGKNIQYF
-	TRBV30	-	TRBJ2-1	TGTGCCTGGAGCGGTTCTTCCGGGAAGTCCTACAATGAGCAGTTCTTC	CAWSGSSGKSYNEQFF
TRBD1	TRBV3-1/TRBV3-2	once	TRBJ1-2	TGTGCCAGCAGCCAAGATAGGGGGACAGGGGGATACACCTTC	CASSQDRGTGGYTF
-	TRBV15	few	TRBJ2-5	TGTGCCACCAGCAGAGATCGAGGACAAGAGACCCAGTACTTC	CATSRDRGQETQYF
-	TRBV28	-	TRBJ2-6	TGTGCCAGCAGTGTAAGGGGGTCTGGGGCCAACGTCCTGACTTTC	CASSVRGSGANVLTF
-	TRBV5-5	-	TRBJ2-7	TGTGCCAGCAGCATTTCCGGGGCACCCTACGAGCAGTACTTC	CASSISGAPYEQYF
-	TRBV6-5	-	TRBJ1-5	TGTGCCAGCAGTCCGAGGGAGCATCAGCCCCAGCATTTT	CASSPREHQPQHF
-	TRBV28	-	TRBJ1-5	TGTGCCAGCAGTTTTTCACCTATGCAGCCCCAGCATTTT	CASSFSPMQPQHF
TRBD1	TRBV29-1	-	TRBJ2-3	TGCAGCGTTGAAGACCGGGACAGGGTCTTGGATACGCAGTATTTT	CSVEDRDRVLDTQYF
TRBD2	TRBV6-2/TRBV6-3	-	TRBJ2-7	TGTGCCAGCAGTTACTCGACTAGCGGGGGCCTCCCGGGTTCCATCTACGAGCAGTACTTC	CASSYSTSGGLPGSIYEQYF
TRBD1	TRBV12-3/TRBV12-4	-	TRBJ2-1	TGTGCCAGCAGTTGGGGACAGGCACCGGTGAAGTTCTTC	CASSWGQAPVKFF
-	TRBV7-3	once	TRBJ1-1	TGTGCCAGCAGCCCCCTGGGAGGGCGGAGTGAAGCTTTCTTT	CASSPLGGRSEAFF
-	TRBV7-4	-	TRBJ1-3	TGTGCCAGCAGTCCTCATTTGTGGACAGCTTGTGGAAACACCATATATTTT	CASSPHLWTACGNTIYF
-	TRBV5-1	-	TRBJ1-5	TGCGCCAGCAGCTTGGAAGCCGGTCAGCCCCAGCATTTT	CASSLEAGQPQHF
TRBD1	TRBV2	-	TRBJ2-3	TGTGCCAGCAGTGACGCAGGGGGCCCGGACGATACGCAGTATTTT	CASSDAGGPDDTQYF
TRBD1	TRBV3-1/TRBV3-2	-	TRBJ1-1	TGTGCCAGCAGCCAAGGTTACAGGGGGAATTCTGAAGCTTTCTTT	CASSQGYRGNSEAFF
TRBD1	TRBV7-9	-	TRBJ1-4	TGTGCCAGCAGCTCGACAGGGGGCCAGGAAAAACTGTTTTTT	CASSSTGGQEKLFF
TRBD1	TRBV4-1	-	TRBJ1-6	TGCGCCAGCAGCCAAGGACAGGGAAGTAGACCCCTCCACTTT	CASSQGQGSRPLHF
-	TRBV24-1	few	TRBJ2-5	TGTGCCACCAGTGATCAGGGGTACCAAGAGACCCAGTACTTC	CATSDQGYQETQYF
TRBD1	TRBV7-9	-	TRBJ1-2	TGTGCCAGCAGCCTGGGGACAGGGAGGGACTATGGCTACACCTTC	CASSLGTGRDYGYTF
TRBD2	TRBV4-2	-	TRBJ2-3	TGTGCCAGCGCTAGGGGTCCTAGCGGGGTCACAGATACGCAGTATTTT	CASARGPSGVTDTQYF
TRBD2	TRBV29-1	-	TRBJ2-5	TGCAGCGTTCACGGACTAGCGGGGGAGACCCAGTACTTC	CSVHGLAGETQYF
-	TRBV14	-	TRBJ2-5	TGTGCCAGCAGCGAAGGAAGTCAGCCCTGGGAGACCCAGTACTTC	CASSEGSQPWETQYF
-	TRBV5-5	once	TRBJ1-1	TGTGCCAGCAGCTTAAAAGGGGTGCACACTGAAGCTTTCTTT	CASSLKGVHTEAFF
-	TRBV6-5	-	TRBJ1-1	TGTGCCAGCAGATTGGACACTGAAGCTTTCTTT	CASRLDTEAFF
-	TRBV28	-	TRBJ1-5	TGTGCCAGCAGGCAGGGTTATAGCAATCAGCCCCAGCATTTT	CASRQGYSNQPQHF
-	TRBV11-2	few	TRBJ1-1	TGTGCCAGCAGCTTAAGGTTCGGGACGGTGAACACTGAAGCTTTCTTT	CASSLRFGTVNTEAFF
TRBD1	TRBV12-3/TRBV12-4	-	TRBJ1-1	TGTGCCAGCAGTTTTCAGGGGGCTTCTGAAGCTTTCTTT	CASSFQGASEAFF
-	TRBV3-1/TRBV3-2	once	TRBJ2-2	TGTGCCAGCAGCCTCGACATAACGTGGGGGGCCGGGGAGCTGTTTTTT	CASSLDITWGAGELFF
-	TRBV7-8	-	TRBJ1-1	TGTGCCAGCAGTCGAGGAGGTACTGAAGCTTTCTTT	CASSRGGTEAFF
-	TRBV6-5	-	TRBJ1-5	TGTGCCAGCAGGCCCGGGGAGGGCGGTCAGCCCCAGCATTTT	CASRPGEGGQPQHF
-	TRBV7-9	-	TRBJ2-5	TGTGCCAGCAGCTTTGGTTCAGGGTCGGAGACCCAGTACTTC	CASSFGSGSETQYF
-	TRBV6-5	-	TRBJ1-5	TGTGCCAGCAGTTACGTCCCCAGCAATCAGCCCCAGCATTTT	CASSYVPSNQPQHF
-	TRBV19	-	TRBJ1-4	TGTGCCAGTAGTATGCAGGGCCAAAAACTGTTTTTT	CASSMQGQKLFF
-	TRBV5-1	-	TRBJ2-5	TGCGCCAGCAAGGGACTTCGCCCACAAGAGACCCAGTACTTC	CASKGLRPQETQYF
-	TRBV4-1	-	TRBJ1-5	TGCGCCAGCAGCCAAGAGGAGGGTCTTCCCCAGCATTTT	CASSQEEGLPQHF
TRBD1	TRBV24-1	-	TRBJ2-2	TGTGCCACCAGGGCGAGAACCGGGACAGGGAACACCGGGGAGCTGTTTTTT	CATRARTGTGNTGELFF
TRBD1	TRBV3-1/TRBV3-2	once	TRBJ1-5	TGTGCCAGCAGGTCTCAGGGGGCGGGTCAGCCCCAGCATTTT	CASRSQGAGQPQHF
-	TRBV11-2	-	TRBJ1-2	TGTGCCAGCAGCTTAGAACCGCTCCTTAACTATGGCTACACCTTC	CASSLEPLLNYGYTF
TRBD2	TRBV4-3	-	TRBJ2-3	TGCGCCAGCAGCCAAGATCTTACGGGGGGGGCGGCTAGAGATACGCAGTATTTT	CASSQDLTGGAARDTQYF
-	TRBV3-1/TRBV3-2	-	TRBJ2-3	TGTGCCAGCAGCCAAGAGGGGCGGGGGCAAGATACGCAGTATTTT	CASSQEGRGQDTQYF
-	TRBV2	-	TRBJ1-1	TGTGCCAGCCACGGACTATTGGTTACTGAAGCTTTCTTT	CASHGLLVTEAFF
TRBD1	TRBV19	-	TRBJ1-6	TGTGCCAGTAGCCCATCGACAGGGGCGGGTAATTCACCCCTCCACTTT	CASSPSTGAGNSPLHF